This TCR beta chain was retrieved from a study of T cell responses to AZD1222 COVID-19 vaccine. On the study more broadly: Whether given at about 4 or about 12 weeks, second doses were pooled.

Repertoires were generated with immunoSEQ multiplex PCR, while TCRdb's copy carries only in-frame clones and drops some. Seen here are some 120,000 clones, 85% to 90% observed once, and the top ten hold around 12%. V lost 3 bases and J lost 2, with 17 bases in between. CDR3 size: 15 residues. Germline V lookup: CDR1 DFQATT, CDR2 SNEGSKA (reference sequence). Concerning this clone: Its antigen is not known.

Whole-study findings and limits: Unmutated variant regions are reportedly the target of nearly half of TCRs that are spike-specific. Every sample of the repertoires postdated the peak T cell response.

The sample consisted of peripheral blood, taken on day 0 of AZD1222 vaccination. This sequence was found in an adult in good health. The genes are TRBV20-1 and TRBJ2-7, with a tentative D call TRBD2 (6 bases). The CDR3 protein is CSASEMTSYAYEQYF. The CDR3 DNA reads as TGCAGTGCTAGTGAGATGACTAGTTACGCCTACGAGCAGTACTTC.